This T cell receptor beta chain is drawn from a study of regulatory dendritic cells for organ transplantation. Study conclusions and caveats: Resting memory CD8+ T cells held the most alloreactive clonotypes.

The table came from immunoSEQ multiplex PCR; TCRdb's copy has only in-frame clones and leaves some out. Among 20,000 to 25,000 clones, 74% were seen once, and the ten largest hold just over 0.9%. Trimming cost V 4 bases and J 6 bases, with 16 bases left between them. This CDR3 contains 15 residues. Per the germline V gene, CDR1 is MNHEY and CDR2 is SMNVEV (reference sequence). Concerning this clone itself: As yet, its antigen is unknown.

The material sequenced was memory CD4+ T cells from blood. Specified subset: CD45RO+ memory T cells. This chain links TRBV27 with TRBJ1-5; D possibly corresponds to TRBD1 (6 bases). The sequence was collected from a human donor in good health. CDR3 bases: TGTGCCAGCAGTTGGTCCGGGGGGCATGGTCAGCCCCAGCATTTT. It encodes CASSWSGGHGQPQHF.